This TCR beta chain was identified during a study of T cells in localized non-small cell lung cancer. General observations from the study: Adjacent lung tissue had a median approximately 57 of the top 100 clones found in the tumor.

This clone has a single count. Its antigen is unknown. V lost 6 bases and J 1 base, leaving 3 bases between the germline ends. Germline V lookup: CDR1 KGHSH, CDR2 LQKENI. CDR3 length: 11 residues. Sequenced by immunoSEQ multiplex PCR; TCRdb stores in-frame clones only, minus some. The sample carries under 30,000 clones, 90% recorded once. The clonotype was recovered from a woman aged 40-69 years with stage I lung adenocarcinoma. Sequences were derived from peripheral blood, sampled before any cancer treatment. The chain carries TRBV18 and TRBJ1-1; no clear D. The CDR3 coding sequence is TGTGCCAGCTCGCAGAACACTGAAGCTTTCTTT. It translates to CASSQNTEAFF. Filled out from reference TRBV18 and TRBJ1-1, the complete variable domain reads NAGVMQNPRHLVRRRGQEARLRCSPMKGHSHVYWYRQLPEEGLKFMVYLQKENIIDESGMPKERFSAEFPKEGPSILRIQQVVRGDSAAYFCASSQNTEAFFGQGTRLTVV.